This entry lists 26 T cell receptor beta chains sequenced from one sample in a study of beta chain features in type 1 diabetes. Expressed TCRB transcripts were sequenced, since all the RNA that had been isolated was reverse transcribed. Clones were read by immunoSEQ multiplex PCR, and TCRdb kept only the in-frame ones, dropping some. This sample has hundreds of thousands of clones, with 30% found just once. Material for sequencing was naive CD4+ T cells from blood. These receptors originate from a young man in good health.

Only a few counts were recorded for this clone. The chain links TRBV7-2 to TRBJ1-1; the D is unclear. CDR1 and CDR2 (germline): SGHTA, FQGNSA. Trimming shortened V by 2 bases and J by 4 bases, and 14 bases separated the two germline ends. CDR3 length equals 15 residues. CDR3 coding DNA: TGTGCCAGCAGCTTACATCGGGCCGGCGGCACTGAAGCTTTCTTT. Translation gives CASSLHRAGGTEAFF. The full variable domain, rest sourced from reference TRBV7-2 and TRBJ1-1, is GAGVSQSPSNKVTEKGKDVELRCDPISGHTALYWYRQSLGQGLEFLIYFQGNSAPDKSGLPSDRFSAERTGGSVSTLTIQRTQQEDSAVYLCASSLHRAGGTEAFFGQGTRLTVV.

The chain combines TRBV20-1 with TRBJ1-2, with 7 bases that match TRBD1. This CDR3 is built from 11 residues. After removal of 4 bases from V and 8 bases from J, the junction contained 4 bases not matched to a gene. CDR1 and CDR2 from the germline V gene are DFQATT and SNEGSKA (reference sequence). The CDR3 region has the DNA TGCAGTGCTACGGGACAGTTCGGCTACACCTTC. Protein: CSATGQFGYTF.

The V call is TRBV30, the J call TRBJ2-5, with D uncertain. In germline, CDR1 is GTSNPN, CDR2 SVGIG (reference sequence). The CDR3 has 13 amino acids. V dropped 2 bases and J dropped 5 bases, with 12 bases sitting between them. The CDR3 sequence: CAWSIILRETQYF. In DNA form, the CDR3 reads TGTGCCTGGAGTATAATACTTAGGGAGACCCAGTACTTC.

The chain carries TRBV7-2 and TRBJ2-3; 11 nucleotides align to TRBD2. The germline gives CDR1 SGHTA, CDR2 FQGNSA. The CDR3 covers 13 residues. The trim removed 5 bases at V and 8 bases at J, leaving 3 bases unmatched. The CDR3 DNA reads as TGTGCCAGCAGCCCCGGACTAGCGGGTACGCAGTATTTT. It specifies CASSPGLAGTQYF.

This clone has just a few counts. This sequence joins TRBV28 and TRBJ2-1, with 9 positions matching TRBD2. The CDR3 contains 14 residues. Germline V gene sequence: CDR1 MDHEN, CDR2 SYDVKM. Losses at the gene ends were 5 bases for V and 5 bases for J; bases not matched to a gene: 4. The CDR3 DNA follows: TGTGCCAGCAGTCGGCGGGAGGGCCACAATGAGCAGTTCTTC. Translated: CASSRREGHNEQFF. Combining the CDR3 with reference TRBV28 and TRBJ2-1 gives the whole variable domain DVKVTQSSRYLVKRTGEKVFLECVQDMDHENMFWYRQDPGLGLRLIYFSYDVKMKEKGDIPEGYSVSREKKERFSLILESASTNQTSMYLCASSRREGHNEQFFGPGTRLTVL.

This clone turned up a few times. The rearrangement links TRBV6-1 to TRBJ2-5, with unresolved D. Per the germline V gene, CDR1 is MNHNS and CDR2 is SASEGT. V gave up 0 bases and J gave up 2 bases, with 4 bases separating them. The CDR3 is made up of 13 amino acids. CDR3 residues: CASSEAGQETQYF. The CDR3 DNA is TGTGCCAGCAGTGAAGCGGGGCAAGAGACCCAGTACTTC.

The J gene is TRBJ2-7, the V gene TRBV15; the match to TRBD1 covers 7 bases. V trimming: 5 bases; J trimming: 6 bases; junction bases outside the gene matches: 13. The CDR3 totals 15 residues. The germline V gene has CDR1 LNHNV and CDR2 YYDKDF (reference sequence). The DNA of the CDR3 is TGTGCCACCAGCGGAAACAGGGGCGCGGATTCCGAGCAGTACTTC. Translation: CATSGNRGADSEQYF.

The rearrangement uses TRBV7-2 and TRBJ1-5; D is unclear. The V and J ends lost 4 bases and 5 bases respectively, with 9 bases between them. Germline CDR1 SGHTA, CDR2 FQGNSA. This CDR3 spans 13 amino acids. This chain's CDR3 is CASSSLADQPQHF. The CDR3 nucleotides are TGTGCCAGCAGCTCCCTGGCTGATCAGCCCCAGCATTTT.

This clone was seen a handful of times. The genes are TRBV29-1 and TRBJ2-7; TRBD1 agrees at 10 bases. The J segment lost 4 bases and the V segment lost 5 bases, leaving 8 bases of the junction unmatched. Germline V gene lookup returns CDR1 SQVTM and CDR2 ANQGSEA. This CDR3 comprises 14 residues. The CDR3: CSVSVTGGRYEQYF. As DNA, the CDR3 is TGCAGCGTTTCGGTGACAGGGGGCCGATACGAGCAGTACTTC.

This sequence joins TRBV13 and TRBJ2-4, with D tentatively TRBD1 (5 bases). This CDR3 is built from 15 residues. V lost 5 bases to trimming and J lost 3 bases, with 14 bases between them. Germline CDR1 reads PRHDT; CDR2 reads FYEKMQ (reference sequence). For the CDR3, the DNA is TGTGCCAGCAGCGGACACGACCCCTACAAAAACATTCAGTACTTC. It encodes CASSGHDPYKNIQYF. Based on the CDR3 plus reference TRBV13 and TRBJ2-4, the full variable domain is AAGVIQSPRHLIKEKRETATLKCYPIPRHDTVYWYQQGPGQDPQFLISFYEKMQSDKGSIPDRFSAQQFSDYHSELNMSSLELGDSALYFCASSGHDPYKNIQYFGAGTRLSVL.

This clone was counted between two and nine times. The J gene is TRBJ1-2, the V gene TRBV11-2, with D unresolved. Germline V gives CDR1 SGHAT, CDR2 FQNNGV. V was shortened by 1 base and J by 4 bases, with 7 bases between the two germline ends. This CDR3 spans 13 amino acids. The CDR3 reads CASSLASGYGYTF. For the CDR3, the DNA is TGTGCCAGCAGCTTAGCTAGCGGCTATGGCTACACCTTC.

J is TRBJ2-7 and V is TRBV11-1; the D is unclear. The germline CDR1 and CDR2 sequences are SGHAT and FQDESV (reference sequence). Trimming pared 1 base from V and 6 bases from J, leaving 10 bases between. The CDR3 is 13 amino acids. The CDR3 DNA reads TGTGCCAGCAGCTTAGGGCTGTTGGGCGAGCAGTACTTC. This sequence encodes CASSLGLLGEQYF.

The chain carries TRBV15 and TRBJ2-6, with 10 bases fitting TRBD1. The CDR3 is 17 amino acids. The trim removed 5 bases at V and 2 bases at J, leaving 6 bases unmatched. Germline CDR1 LNHNV, CDR2 YYDKDF (reference sequence). The CDR3 spells CATSPEGQGTGANVLTF. For the CDR3, the DNA is TGTGCCACCAGCCCCGAGGGACAGGGGACTGGGGCCAACGTCCTGACTTTC.

This chain uses TRBV25-1 with TRBJ2-5; 7 nucleotides agree with TRBD2. Per the germline V gene, CDR1 is MGHDK and CDR2 is SYGVNS. V trimming: 0 bases; J trimming: 3 bases; junction bases outside the gene matches: 7. This CDR3 region has 16 residues. The CDR3 DNA follows: TGTGCCAGCAGTGAATATGCGGGAGTGACTAAAGAGACCCAGTACTTC. It translates to CASSEYAGVTKETQYF.

This chain's CDR3 is CATSRRNPPGELFF. As DNA, the CDR3 is TGTGCCACCAGCAGAAGAAATCCCCCCGGGGAGCTGTTTTTT. The genes are TRBV15 and TRBJ2-2; no reliable D call. V was cut by 2 bases and J by 6 bases, with 10 bases left in between. The CDR3 is made up of 14 amino acids. Germline V gene lookup returns CDR1 LNHNV and CDR2 YYDKDF (reference sequence).

The gene calls are TRBV7-2 and TRBJ2-1, with 11 bases fitting TRBD2. V was clipped by 6 bases and J by 6 bases; unmatched bases: 10. CDR3 size: 16 residues. Germline lookup yields CDR1 SGHTA and CDR2 FQGNSA. CDR3 protein: CASRRTSGPGSNEQFF. CDR3 sequence (DNA): TGTGCCAGCAGACGGACTAGCGGGCCGGGGTCCAATGAGCAGTTCTTC.

V is TRBV6-5 and J is TRBJ2-3, with D perhaps given as TRBD1 or TRBD2 (5 bases each). V was cut by 2 bases and J by 7 bases, with 10 bases left in between. The CDR3 totals 13 residues. Germline-derived CDR1 and CDR2 are MNHEY and SVGAGI. CDR3 nucleotide sequence: TGTGCCAGCAGTTACGGGGGAGTAAATACGCAGTATTTT. Amino acid sequence: CASSYGGVNTQYF.

V gene TRBV30 combines with J gene TRBJ2-5; 8 nucleotides align to TRBD2. Germline CDR1 is GTSNPN and CDR2 is SVGIG (reference sequence). V lost 7 bases and J lost 5; bases outside the gene matches: 9. The CDR3 totals 13 residues. The CDR3 DNA is TGTGCCTCGCACTCCGGGAGGGGGGAGACCCAGTACTTC. Encoded protein: CASHSGRGETQYF.

The chain has TRBV6-6 and TRBJ2-7, with D unclear. The CDR3 covers 12 residues. In germline, CDR1 is MNHNY, CDR2 SVGAGI (reference sequence). The germline V and J ends were trimmed by 4 bases and 2 bases, with 6 bases remaining between them. The CDR3 nucleotides read TGTGCCAGCAGTTCTACGGCCTACGAGCAGTACTTC. Protein: CASSSTAYEQYF.

The chain joins TRBV7-2 to TRBJ1-2, with a weak D call TRBD1 (5 bases). V dropped 1 base and J dropped 7 bases, with 7 bases sitting between them. Germline assignment: CDR1 SGHTA and CDR2 FQGNSA. The CDR3 is made up of 12 amino acids. DNA for the CDR3: TGTGCCAGCAGCTTAGAGGGGTTTGGCTACACCTTC. Translating it yields CASSLEGFGYTF.

This clone appeared a few times. The chain links TRBV30 to TRBJ2-7; tentatively, D is TRBD1 (6 bases). Germline V lookup: CDR1 GTSNPN, CDR2 SVGIG (reference sequence). This CDR3 contains 12 residues. V was cut by 4 bases and J by 2 bases, with 9 bases left in between. The CDR3 sequence: CAWKGTPYEQYF. Written as DNA, the CDR3 is TGTGCCTGGAAGGGGACACCCTACGAGCAGTACTTC.

The J gene is TRBJ1-2, the V gene TRBV10-3; TRBD1 matches at 11 bases. This CDR3 is 15 amino acids long. V was pared by 10 bases and J by 1 base, with 8 bases of the junction left unmatched. Looked up from germline, CDR1 is ENHRY and CDR2 is SYGVKD. The CDR3, as DNA: TGTGCCACCTGGGACAGGGGGGACAATAACTATGGCTACACCTTC. Its translation: CATWDRGDNNYGYTF.

This clone was seen a handful of times. The chain is built from TRBV30 and TRBJ1-5, with no clear D. Germline CDR1 is GTSNPN and CDR2 is SVGIG (reference sequence). This CDR3 spans 12 amino acids. V lost 3 bases and J lost 7, with 10 bases in between. CDR3 nucleotide sequence: TGTGCCTGGAGAAAAGGACCGCAGCCCCAGCATTTT. It encodes CAWRKGPQPQHF. Looking up the rest from reference TRBV30 and TRBJ1-5 gives the full variable domain: SQTIHQWPATLVQPVGSPLSLECTVEGTSNPNLYWYRQAAGRGLQLLFYSVGIGQISSEVPQNLSASRPQDRQFILSSKKLLLSDSGFYLCAWRKGPQPQHFGDGTRLSIL.

This chain connects TRBV2 to TRBJ2-5; no clear D gene. This CDR3 is built from 13 residues. V lost 3 bases, J lost 7 bases, and 12 bases lay in between. CDR1 and CDR2 (germline): SNHLY, FYNNEI. CDR3 protein: CASSDQAPRTQYF. The CDR3 DNA sequence: TGTGCCAGCAGTGATCAGGCCCCCCGGACCCAGTACTTC.

This clone was seen more than once but under ten times. The J gene is TRBJ2-3, the V gene TRBV10-3; maybe TRBD2 (6 bases). V was pared by 8 bases and J by 5 bases, with 14 bases between. The CDR3 extends over 13 amino acids. Germline CDR1 ENHRY, CDR2 SYGVKD. The CDR3 DNA follows: TGTGCCATCTCACGGGAGTTAGGAGATACGCAGTATTTT. It yields the protein CAISRELGDTQYF.

This clone was seen only a few times. This chain uses TRBV7-2 with TRBJ2-2, with a weak D call TRBD1 (6 bases). Germline CDR1 SGHTA, CDR2 FQGNSA. The CDR3 loop spans 15 amino acids. V dropped 3 bases and J dropped 1 base, with 9 bases sitting between them. CDR3 sequence reads: CASSFDRRNTGELFF. The CDR3, as DNA: TGTGCCAGCAGCTTCGACAGGAGGAACACCGGGGAGCTGTTTTTT. The full variable domain, its missing parts supplied by reference TRBV7-2 and TRBJ2-2, is GAGVSQSPSNKVTEKGKDVELRCDPISGHTALYWYRQSLGQGLEFLIYFQGNSAPDKSGLPSDRFSAERTGGSVSTLTIQRTQQEDSAVYLCASSFDRRNTGELFFGEGSRLTVL.